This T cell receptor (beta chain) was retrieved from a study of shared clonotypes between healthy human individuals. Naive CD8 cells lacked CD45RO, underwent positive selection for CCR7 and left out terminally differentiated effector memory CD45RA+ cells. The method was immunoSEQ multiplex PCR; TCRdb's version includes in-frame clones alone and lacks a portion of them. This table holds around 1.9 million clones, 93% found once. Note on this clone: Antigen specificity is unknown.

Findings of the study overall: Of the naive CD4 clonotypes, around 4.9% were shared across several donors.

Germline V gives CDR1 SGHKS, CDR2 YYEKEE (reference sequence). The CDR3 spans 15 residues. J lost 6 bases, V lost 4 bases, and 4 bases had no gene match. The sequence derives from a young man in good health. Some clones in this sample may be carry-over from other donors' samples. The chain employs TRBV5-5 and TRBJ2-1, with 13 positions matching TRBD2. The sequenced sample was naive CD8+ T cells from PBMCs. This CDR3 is CASSARLAGGNEQFF. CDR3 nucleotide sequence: TGTGCCAGCAGCGCACGACTAGCGGGAGGCAATGAGCAGTTCTTC.